This T cell receptor (beta chain) was obtained from a study of cytomegalovirus exposure and HLA in healthy donors (dated by TCRdb to about 2017). For the wider study: According to an earlier analysis of a few hundred of the donors, some 180 million T cells yielded roughly 100 million unique TCR beta sequences and about 300 Gb of sequence data. Besides the first cohort of roughly 700 subjects, a separate validation cohort made up of 120 different subjects was used. An earlier analysis of approximately 640 of the donors applied high-throughput TCR beta sequencing to assess whether each TCR beta V gene segment acted as functional or pseudogenic. Several DR-DQ haplotypes were treated as single units for association and clustering because of strong linkage in the cohort. Genome-wide SNP genotypes for about 65% of the roughly 700 donors were used in a later genetic analysis, which treated that subset as a discovery cohort. The genetic ancestry cluster associated with self-reported Caucasian donors included approximately 85% of the 398 genotyped donors. High-throughput TCR immunosequencing, statistical association of individual TCRs with disease status, and machine learning were combined to predict cytomegalovirus infection status. Class I and class II HLA loci were covered by the typing at four-digit resolution. Donor age, sex, ethnicity and CMV serostatus were compiled together with the repertoire data. Every repertoire in the discovery cohort had been generated on one and the same sequencing platform. The later analysis used no new phenotypic data to find candidate immune exposures, relying instead on TCR beta sequences and their occurrence across donors. In a later analysis, previously published TCR beta repertoires from 670 or so donors were re-analyzed and high-resolution HLA genotyping was added so that TCR occurrence patterns could be studied. Typing coverage differed by locus: A, B, C, DRB1 and DQB1 were typed in roughly 629-630 donors, DQA1 in 522, DPA1 in roughly 590, and DPB1 in roughly 470. The T cell repertoires of under 750 subjects were profiled by immunosequencing and related to cytomegalovirus serostatus. Among 398 genotyped donors of the cohort, an average of around 240,000 unique TCR beta nucleotide sequences was sequenced per donor, of which 15% to 20% were non-productive. The study aimed to test whether cataloging public T cell receptors could reveal signatures of past pathogen exposure. An early release that covered around 590 HLA-typed donors contained about 290 gigabases of sequencing data and 85 million to 100 million unique TCR sequences. On the study overall, not on this receptor specifically: In a later analysis, TCR association rates were found to vary across HLA loci, with the most associated TCRs seen for DRB1 alleles and the fewest for HLA-C alleles. In a later analysis, about 16,000 TCR beta sequences were associated with specific HLA alleles at a false discovery rate of 0.05. HLA typing was unavailable for some donors at each locus, so association tests used only the typed subset. Because counts were too low, about 18 rarely observed V segments, including chromosome 9 orphons, were left out of the earlier analysis of roughly 600 of the donors. Linkage disequilibrium might explain the correlated functional status among segregating V segments, but an unknown experimental factor could not be ruled out. This cohort had only TCR beta chains sequenced, and the lack of alpha or paired-chain data limited which features could be detected. The sequencing pipeline was judged likely to have produced a cluster of highly shared sequence variants as a technical artifact. A further reported finding was that TCR beta sequences accurately predicted the HLA-A and HLA-B alleles for most subjects in the first cohort. A total of about 180 TCR beta chains were listed by the study as associated with cytomegalovirus. In a later genetic analysis, fewer N-insertions in productive TCRs were reported among donors in an Asian-associated ancestry cluster than the approximately 670-donor mean. An association between a missense DCLRE1C variant and V-gene and J-gene trimming of TCR beta chains was found in a later genetic analysis and replicated in an independent cohort. The authors suggested that the approach could potentially be generalized to other disease states and immunological phenotypes. Roughly uniform sequencing depth across donors was assumed in presence/absence analyses, although this assumption may not hold. In an earlier analysis of 587 of the donors, most TCR beta V segments appeared in productive rearrangements about 87% or about 30% of the time, broadly matching IMGT annotations. While some public TCRs were present in many individuals, most TCR sequences turned up only very rarely across donors. In a later analysis, HLA-associated TCR beta chains showed more clonal expansion and lower generation probabilities than non-associated chains that were equally common. According to a later analysis, parvovirus B19, influenza, CMV and Epstein-Barr virus appeared linked to several top co-occurrence clusters. Assigning TCR associations to individual alleles was difficult when HLA alleles, especially DR and DQ, strongly co-occurred. The classifier was reported to diagnose cytomegalovirus status with high specificity and sensitivity in both the original and validation cohorts. The 87-base-pair reads could not distinguish some IMGT-functional V segments, including TRBV6-2 and TRBV6-3, so those segments were excluded. For the cohort, immune exposure information was limited to CMV serostatus. Most CMV-associated TCR beta chains appeared to be HLA-restricted in a later analysis, and the HLA associations seemed to be driven largely by CMV exposure. A few of the identified cytomegalovirus-associated TCR beta chains were confirmed in vitro to be specific for cytomegalovirus antigens.

The cohort was made up of under 800 healthy bone marrow donors. Cohort members were all nominally healthy when sampled, although unrecorded immune exposures were likely present. The donor was CMV seronegative and belonged to the group of 352 seronegative cohort members. Every donor gave a peripheral blood sample, and the peripheral blood mononuclear cells from that sample were used for TCR beta sequencing. Genomic DNA extraction from the blood cell samples was performed with the Qiagen DNeasy Blood Extraction Kit. V was cut back by 4 bases and J by 6 bases, leaving a gap of 16 bases between them. The CDR3 runs 15 residues from the cysteine to the phenylalanine. Just CDR3 DNA is preserved here, 45 bases in frame from base 1. For CDR1 and CDR2, the germline V gene lists SNHLY and FYNNEI. In the case of this clone: Which antigen it targets is not known. No qualities accompany the bases; no much larger clone lies one base away.

The library was prepared using the immunoSEQ multiplex PCR assay. A mixture of 60 forward primers for TCR Vbeta segments and 13 reverse primers for TCR Jbeta segments was used in the multiplex PCR. A multiplex PCR assay on genomic DNA amplified the CDR3 region of rearranged TCR beta genes. Amplified TCR beta libraries were sequenced as 87-base-pair reads on the Illumina HiSeq System. In the original analysis: A later analysis tallied about 77 million unique TCR beta chains across the 550 to 850 repertoires, and some 10 million of those chains were shared by two or more donors. Raw reads were error-corrected and collapsed into unique sequences by a nearest-neighbor algorithm in which closely related sequences were merged to remove PCR and sequencing errors. To assign V, D and J gene segments, CDR3 sequences were aligned to IMGT reference sequences. Each retained sequence needed at least a six-nucleotide match to both a V gene segment and a J gene segment. A rearrangement was called productive if the CDR3 had no stop codons and remained in frame with V and J, and every other rearrangement was called non-productive. Following IMGT convention, CDR3 was defined as the stretch from the second conserved V-encoded cysteine up to the conserved J-encoded phenylalanine. Sequences without an unambiguous match to a single V gene segment were excluded from the earlier analysis of a few hundred of the donors. In an earlier analysis of 587 of the donors, V segments were called functional above 56.7% productive rearrangements and were called segregating when the between-donor standard deviation exceeded 5%. To diagnose cytomegalovirus status from the catalog of TCR beta chain sequences, a statistical classification framework was built. V and J gene assignment, in a later analysis, came from comparing TCR nucleotide sequences with IMGT/GENE-DB human TR gene sequences. Using the TCRdist pipeline, a later analysis assigned CDR3 sequences along with most-parsimonious VDJ recombination scenarios. In a later analysis, each TCR beta chain was defined by its CDR3 amino acid sequence together with its V-gene family, and reads without a unique V-gene family were excluded. As a way to deal with suspected cross-contamination and a sequencing artifact, a later analysis dropped roughly 620 nucleotide sequences that were highly shared and had low generation probability. In a later analysis, a clonal expansion index was calculated for each public chain from normalized within-repertoire ranks of inferred template counts. A later analysis computed generation probabilities with a VDJ recombination model fitted to out-of-frame rearrangements, and checked the results against IGoR. Hypergeometric tests were used in a later analysis to score TCR-TCR, TCR-HLA and TCR-CMV co-occurrence, with a repertoire-size bias correction applied to the TCR pairs. A later analysis estimated false discovery rates by permuting HLA or CMV assignments 20 times. In a later analysis, co-occurring TCRs were grouped using DBSCAN, and TCRdist sequence similarity was added for clustering within HLA-allele-positive subsets. For co-occurrence clustering, repertoires with fewer than 30,000 or more than 120,000 public chains were excluded, along with about five repertoires with anomalous nucleotide sharing. In TCRdb, the immuneACCESS table is reduced to in-frame sequences with V and J assigned. These tables do not hold every clone; where another copy was compared, an unresolved V gene accounts for under half, and the others remain unexplained. That table gives V, J and clone size, and the DNA gave D and trimming. The sample includes 200,000 to 250,000 clones, with over 80% observed a single time. Jointly, the top ten make up over 0.65% of the sample.

The chain was built from TRBV2 and TRBJ2-1; the D gene is not confidently resolved. The sample taken for sequencing was PBMCs. This clonotype was sampled from a boy younger than 10 in good health and CMV-seronegative. Read as DNA, the sequence is TGTGCCAGCAGTGCCGAGTTACTGTCCGGCAATGAGCAGTTCTTC. Translated, it gives CASSAELLSGNEQFF.